Listed here are 30 T cell receptor beta chains from one sample, sequenced in a study of cytomegalovirus exposure and HLA in healthy donors. Use of 60 Vbeta and 13 Jbeta primers characterized the PCR. Profiled with immunoSEQ multiplex PCR; TCRdb holds only in-frame clones, not every one. The sample holds 150,000 to 200,000 clones, approximately 73% seen once. Sample: PBMCs. Every receptor here comes from a young man in good health and CMV-seropositive.

The rearrangement uses TRBV10-1 and TRBJ2-2; 7 bases match TRBD2. The germline V gene has CDR1 WNHNN and CDR2 SYGVQD (reference sequence). The CDR3 is made up of 15 amino acids. The J segment lost 5 bases and the V segment lost 0 bases, leaving 3 bases of the junction unmatched. CDR3 in amino acids: CASSESGGGTGELFF. DNA of the CDR3: TGCGCCAGCAGTGAGTCGGGGGGGGGTACCGGGGAGCTGTTTTTT.

The chain employs TRBV6-5 and TRBJ2-5; the match to TRBD2 covers 7 bases. The end of the DNA is better explained by TRBJ2-7, so the J call may be wrong. The CDR3 contains 15 residues. Germline CDR1 is MNHEY and CDR2 is SVGAGI. CDR3 amino acids: CASSYSRREYHEQYF. CDR3 coding DNA: TGTGCCAGCAGTTACTCTCGGCGGGAGTACCACGAGCAGTACTTC.

The sample holds a few counts of this clone. The CDR3 bases are TGTGCCATCAGTGGAGGGAGGGAGACCTACGAGCAGTACTTC. This encodes CAISGGRETYEQYF. The rearrangement joins TRBV10-3 to TRBJ2-7; 7 bases are a match to TRBD2. This CDR3 has 14 residues. The germline V gene encodes CDR1 ENHRY and CDR2 SYGVKD. The V segment lost 4 bases and the J segment 2 bases; nucleotides outside the gene matches: 5.

This sequence joins TRBV5-8 and TRBJ2-5; TRBD1 matches 8 bases. Trimming cost V 1 base and J 4 bases; bases outside gene matches: 9. Germline V gene data show CDR1 as SGHTS and CDR2 as YDEGEE. The CDR3 extends over 16 amino acids. CDR3 bases: TGTGCCAGCAGCTTGTTGTCTCAGGGGGCCTCAGAGACCCAGTACTTC. This translates into CASSLLSQGASETQYF.

This clone was seen more than once but under ten times. The chain's CDR3 is CASSVSARDSSQGGYGYTF. The CDR3 nucleotides read TGTGCCAGCAGTGTTAGCGCTAGGGACAGCTCCCAAGGCGGCTATGGCTACACCTTC. The rearrangement uses TRBV7-8 and TRBJ1-2; TRBD1 aligns across 7 bases. With 6 bases clipped from V and 4 bases from J, the junction kept 23 bases outside the gene matches. Germline values: CDR1 SGHVS, CDR2 FQNEAQ. This CDR3 is 19 amino acids long.

This clone was recorded a few times. This chain joins TRBV28 and TRBJ2-7; the D gene is possibly TRBD1 (5 bases). This CDR3 comprises 12 residues. Germline lookup yields CDR1 MDHEN and CDR2 SYDVKM. Trimming left V 6 bases short and J 3 bases short, with 9 bases between. The CDR3 region is CASSQTVYEQYF. CDR3 coding DNA: TGTGCCAGCAGCCAGACAGTCTACGAGCAGTACTTC.

CDR3 sequence reads: CASLPDRSGEQFF. The DNA for the CDR3 is TGTGCCAGCCTTCCGGATCGGAGCGGTGAGCAGTTCTTC. The genes are TRBV7-2 and TRBJ2-1, with D perhaps TRBD2 (5 bases). The germline V gene encodes CDR1 SGHTA and CDR2 FQGNSA. The CDR3 spans 13 residues. Trimming left V 8 bases short and J 9 bases short, with 17 bases between.

The genes are TRBV27 and TRBJ2-2, with TRBD1 matching over 7 bases. The CDR3 runs to 16 residues. The germline CDR1 and CDR2 sequences are MNHEY and SMNVEV (reference sequence). The junction had 7 bases not matched to a gene; V was cut back by 4 bases and J by 2 bases. The CDR3 here is CASSSGQGENTGELFF. CDR3 sequence (DNA): TGTGCCAGCAGTTCTGGGCAGGGGGAAAACACCGGGGAGCTGTTTTTT.

About this clone: One junction end disagrees with the germline gene, perhaps due to a read error. The chain joins TRBV4-1 to TRBJ1-4; D remains ambiguous. The CDR3 loop spans 15 amino acids. Germline assignment: CDR1 MGHRA and CDR2 YSYEKL. DNA of the CDR3: TGCGCCGGCAGGAGGGTCGGAACAGTCTATGAAAAACTGTTTTTT. As protein: CAGRRVGTVYEKLFF.

V is TRBV25-1 and J is TRBJ1-1, with D tentatively TRBD1 (5 bases). This CDR3 region has 15 residues. CDR1 is MGHDK, CDR2 SYGVNS, per germline. The ends were cut back, 5 bases at V and 1 base at J, with 14 bases in the middle. In DNA form, the CDR3 reads TGTGCCAGCAGTTCGCGTGGGGGGAGGAACACTGAAGCTTTCTTT. This sequence encodes CASSSRGGRNTEAFF.

This chain joins TRBV7-6 and TRBJ2-2, with 9 bases matching TRBD2. This CDR3 is built from 14 residues. With V trimmed by 7 bases and J by 5 bases, 5 bases remained unmatched. Germline CDR1 is SGHVS and CDR2 is FNYEAQ. Here the CDR3 DNA reads TGTGCCAGCATCGCGGGGGGGATAACCGGGGAGCTGTTTTTT. This translates into CASIAGGITGELFF.

The chain combines TRBV7-9 with TRBJ1-1, with D possibly TRBD1 on 5 matching bases. The CDR3 runs 14 residues. The V gene lost 1 base and the J gene lost 4 bases, with 10 bases spanning the gap. Germline lookup yields CDR1 SEHNR and CDR2 FQNEAQ (reference sequence). CDR3 in amino acids: CASSLVLRGTEAFF. CDR3 bases: TGTGCCAGCAGCTTAGTATTAAGGGGCACTGAAGCTTTCTTT.

This sequence joins TRBV11-3 and TRBJ2-3; D is possibly TRBD1 (5 bases). V lost 2 bases, J lost 1 base, and 10 bases lay in between. The CDR3 totals 15 residues. CDR1 is SGHNT, CDR2 YENEEA, per germline. The CDR3 DNA sequence: TGTGCCAGCAGCTTACAGGGAATTGGCACAGATACGCAGTATTTT. Translated: CASSLQGIGTDTQYF.

The CDR3 loop reads CASSPFGRRDLPNQPQHF. CDR3 sequence (DNA): TGTGCCAGCAGTCCGTTCGGGAGGCGGGATCTCCCCAATCAGCCCCAGCATTTT. This chain connects TRBV27 to TRBJ1-5; no firm D call. CDR3 length: 18 residues. V shed 5 bases and J shed 3 bases, with 23 bases lying between them. Germline CDR1 MNHEY, CDR2 SMNVEV (reference sequence).

This clone was picked up a small number of times. The V and J genes are TRBV5-6 and TRBJ2-7, with 8 bases identical to TRBD1. Germline CDR1 and CDR2: SGHDT and YYEEEE. The trim removed 4 bases at V and 1 base at J, leaving 4 bases unmatched. The CDR3 totals 14 residues. The CDR3 bases are TGTGCCAGCAGCCGGACAGGGAAGTCCTACGAGCAGTACTTC. Its protein is CASSRTGKSYEQYF.

Worth noting for this clone: One end of the junction varies from germline; a read error may be responsible. The CDR3 region is CSSSPGTSSLSSYEQYF. CDR3 in DNA: TGTTCCAGCAGCCCAGGGACTAGCTCCCTCAGCTCCTACGAGCAGTACTTC. The chain links TRBV7-9 to TRBJ2-7, with 9 bases matching TRBD2. This CDR3 region has 17 residues. CDR1 is SEHNR and CDR2 is FQNEAQ in the germline V gene (reference sequence).

V is TRBV5-1 and J is TRBJ2-1; 8 bases are shared with TRBD1. V lost 4 bases and J lost 6; bases outside the gene matches: 6. The CDR3 length is 14 residues. Germline loops: CDR1 SGHRS, CDR2 YFSETQ. The CDR3 bases are TGCGCCAGCAGCCTACTCGGACAGGGCAATGAGCAGTTCTTC. It codes for CASSLLGQGNEQFF.

This clone was detected a few times. Written as DNA, the CDR3 is TGTGCCACCAGGGACAGCTATGGCTACACCTTC. Translating gives CATRDSYGYTF. The chain joins TRBV10-3 to TRBJ1-2; the match to TRBD1 covers 7 bases. With 10 bases clipped from V and 4 bases from J, the junction kept 3 bases outside the gene matches. This CDR3 has 11 residues. CDR1 is ENHRY, CDR2 SYGVKD, per germline.

This clone was detected only a few times. The V and J genes are TRBV30 and TRBJ2-7; 7 positions match TRBD2. This CDR3 spans 12 amino acids. Germline V gene lookup returns CDR1 GTSNPN and CDR2 SVGIG (reference sequence). With 1 base clipped from V and 7 bases from J, the junction kept 4 bases outside the gene matches. The CDR3 region is CAWSGTSNEQYF. CDR3 sequence (DNA): TGTGCCTGGAGTGGGACTAGTAATGAGCAGTACTTC.

The V and J genes are TRBV10-3 and TRBJ1-5; unclear D gene. This CDR3 has 15 amino acids. Trimming took 5 bases from V and 2 from J, leaving 13 bases between them. CDR1 is ENHRY and CDR2 is SYGVKD in the germline V gene. This CDR3 reads CAISQGGLGNQPQHF. The CDR3 DNA follows: TGTGCCATCAGTCAAGGCGGACTGGGCAATCAGCCCCAGCATTTT.

This chain joins TRBV7-9 and TRBJ1-5; 10 bases map to TRBD1. CDR1 and CDR2 from the germline V gene are SEHNR and FQNEAQ (reference sequence). This CDR3 has 12 amino acids. V lost 10 bases, J lost 7 bases, and 4 bases stayed unmatched. This CDR3 reads CAIGTGEQPQHF. Written as DNA, the CDR3 is TGTGCCATCGGGACAGGGGAACAGCCCCAGCATTTT.

The V gene is TRBV5-1, the J gene TRBJ2-2, with TRBD2 as a possible D gene (6 bases). The CDR3 extends over 14 amino acids. V dropped 4 bases and J dropped 6 bases, with 13 bases sitting between them. Per the germline V gene, CDR1 is SGHRS and CDR2 is YFSETQ. The CDR3 sequence is CASSGLAMAGELFF. The CDR3 DNA reads TGCGCCAGCAGCGGGCTAGCGATGGCCGGGGAGCTGTTTTTT.

The CDR3 region is CASSFFQGAVTDTQYF. Here the CDR3 DNA reads TGCGCCAGCAGCTTCTTCCAGGGGGCGGTCACAGATACGCAGTATTTT. V usage is TRBV5-1 and J usage is TRBJ2-3; 8 nucleotides align to TRBD1. The CDR3 spans 16 residues. Per germline, CDR1 SGHRS and CDR2 YFSETQ. V dropped 2 bases and J dropped 2; count of bases not matched to a gene: 7. Looking up the rest from reference TRBV5-1 and TRBJ2-3 gives the full variable domain: KAGVTQTPRYLIKTRGQQVTLSCSPISGHRSVSWYQQTPGQGLQFLFEYFSETQRNKGNFPGRFSGRQFSNSRSEMNVSTLELGDSALYLCASSFFQGAVTDTQYFGPGTRLTVL.

This chain uses TRBV6-1 with TRBJ2-5, with D possibly being TRBD1 (5 bases). The better agreement between TRBJ2-7 and the DNA end casts doubt on the J call. The CDR3 runs to 17 residues. The germline V gene encodes CDR1 MNHNS and CDR2 SASEGT. CDR3 nucleotides: TGTGCCAGCAGGGAATGGAAGGCAGGGTCCACAATGGACGAGCAGTACTTC. Amino acid sequence: CASREWKAGSTMDEQYF.

This chain uses TRBV7-2 with TRBJ2-5; 11 bases are a match to TRBD2. Germline CDR1 is SGHTA and CDR2 is FQGNSA. V shed 5 bases and J 2 bases; nucleotides not matched to a gene: 10. This CDR3 region has 17 residues. CDR3 nucleotide sequence: TGTGCCAGCAGCCGCGCAATGACTAGCGGGACGCAAGAGACCCAGTACTTC. Its protein product is CASSRAMTSGTQETQYF.

The chain is built from TRBV9 and TRBJ1-5, with 9 bases lining up with TRBD1. The length of the CDR3 is 15 residues. With V trimmed by 2 bases and J by 8 bases, 8 bases remained unmatched. CDR1 SGDLS and CDR2 YYNGEE come from the germline V gene. CDR3 region: CASSVYPGQGEPQHF. DNA of the CDR3: TGTGCCAGCAGCGTTTATCCGGGACAGGGAGAGCCCCAGCATTTT. Full variable domain (rest looked up from reference TRBV9 and TRBJ1-5): DSGVTQTPKHLITATGQRVTLRCSPRSGDLSVYWYQQSLDQGLQFLIQYYNGEERAKGNILERFSAQQFPDLHSELNLSSLELGDSALYFCASSVYPGQGEPQHFGDGTRLSIL.

The chain combines TRBV7-9 with TRBJ2-1; TRBD1 agrees at 8 bases. J was trimmed by 0 bases and V by 5 bases; bases with no gene match: 9. Germline V gene lookup returns CDR1 SEHNR and CDR2 FQNEAQ (reference sequence). The CDR3 spans 17 residues. CDR3 residues: CASSQKQGVSSYNEQFF. CDR3 nucleotide sequence: TGTGCCAGCAGCCAGAAACAGGGGGTAAGCTCCTACAATGAGCAGTTCTTC. Supplemented by reference TRBV7-9 and TRBJ2-1, the full variable domain reads DTGVSQNPRHKITKRGQNVTFRCDPISEHNRLYWYRQTLGQGPEFLTYFQNEAQLEKSRLLSDRFSAERPKGSFSTLEIQRTEQGDSAMYLCASSQKQGVSSYNEQFFGPGTRLTVL.

This clone was counted between two and nine times. V is TRBV18 and J is TRBJ2-3; 14 nucleotides match TRBD2. Germline V gives CDR1 KGHSH, CDR2 LQKENI. CDR3 length: 19 residues. V dropped 0 bases and J dropped 4; count of bases not matched to a gene: 9. The CDR3 protein is CASSPPGLAGGAGADTQYF. CDR3 DNA: TGTGCCAGCTCACCACCAGGACTAGCGGGGGGCGCCGGGGCAGATACGCAGTATTTT. The variable domain in full, completed from reference TRBV18 and TRBJ2-3, reads NAGVMQNPRHLVRRRGQEARLRCSPMKGHSHVYWYRQLPEEGLKFMVYLQKENIIDESGMPKERFSAEFPKEGPSILRIQQVVRGDSAAYFCASSPPGLAGGAGADTQYFGPGTRLTVL.

This clone was seen a single time. V usage is TRBV7-6 and J usage is TRBJ2-7; possibly TRBD1 for D (6 bases). Germline values: CDR1 SGHVS, CDR2 FNYEAQ. This CDR3 has 15 amino acids. V gave up 5 bases and J gave up 3 bases, with 17 bases separating them. The CDR3 bases are TGTGCCAGCAGCCTGGGGGCCCGTTCGGTCTACGAGCAGTACTTC. Encoded protein: CASSLGARSVYEQYF.

This chain joins TRBV5-8 and TRBJ2-7; D is unclear. Germline V gene lookup returns CDR1 SGHTS and CDR2 YDEGEE. The CDR3 runs to 15 residues. The V end lost 0 bases, the J end lost 3 bases, and 13 bases lay between the germline ends. CDR3 DNA sequence: TGTGCCAGCAGCTTGGGCAGGCAACCTCTCTACGAGCAGTACTTC. Residues: CASSLGRQPLYEQYF.